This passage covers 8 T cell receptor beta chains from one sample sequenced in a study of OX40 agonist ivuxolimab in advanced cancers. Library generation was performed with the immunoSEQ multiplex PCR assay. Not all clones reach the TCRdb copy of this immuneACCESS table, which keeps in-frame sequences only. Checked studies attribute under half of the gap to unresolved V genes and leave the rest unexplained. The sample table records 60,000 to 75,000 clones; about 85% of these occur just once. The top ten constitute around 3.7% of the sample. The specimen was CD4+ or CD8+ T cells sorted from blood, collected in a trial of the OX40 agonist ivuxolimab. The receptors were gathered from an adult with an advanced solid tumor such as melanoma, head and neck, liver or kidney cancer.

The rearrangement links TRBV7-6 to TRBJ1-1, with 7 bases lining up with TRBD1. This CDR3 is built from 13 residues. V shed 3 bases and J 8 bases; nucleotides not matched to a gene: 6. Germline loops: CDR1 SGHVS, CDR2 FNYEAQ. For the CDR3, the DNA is TGTGCCAGCAGCTTTGACAGGGTAGGCGAAGCTTTCTTT. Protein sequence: CASSFDRVGEAFF.

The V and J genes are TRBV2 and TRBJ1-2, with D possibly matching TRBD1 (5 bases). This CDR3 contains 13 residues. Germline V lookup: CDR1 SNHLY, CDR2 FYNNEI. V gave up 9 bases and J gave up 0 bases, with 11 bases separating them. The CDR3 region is CASRGGPNYGYTF. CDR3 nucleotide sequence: TGTGCCAGTCGGGGGGGTCCTAACTATGGCTACACCTTC. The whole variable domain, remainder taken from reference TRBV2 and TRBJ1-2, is EPEVTQTPSHQVTQMGQEVILRCVPISNHLYFYWYRQILGQKVEFLVSFYNNEISEKSEIFDDQFSVERPDGSNFTLKIRSTKLEDSAMYFCASRGGPNYGYTFGSGTRLTVV.

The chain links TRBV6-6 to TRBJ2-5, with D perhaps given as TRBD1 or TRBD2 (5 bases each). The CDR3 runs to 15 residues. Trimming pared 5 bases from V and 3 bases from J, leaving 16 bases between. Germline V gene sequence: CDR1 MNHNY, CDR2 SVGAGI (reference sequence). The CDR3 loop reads CASSRRSRGEETQYF. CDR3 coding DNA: TGTGCCAGCAGTCGTCGATCGCGAGGGGAAGAGACCCAGTACTTC.

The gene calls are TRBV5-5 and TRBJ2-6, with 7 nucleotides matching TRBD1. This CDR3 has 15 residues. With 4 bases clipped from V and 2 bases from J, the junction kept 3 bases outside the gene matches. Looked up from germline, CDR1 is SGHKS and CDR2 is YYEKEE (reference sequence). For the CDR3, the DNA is TGTGCCAGCAGCGGTGGGACAGCTGGGGCCAACGTCCTGACTTTC. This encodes CASSGGTAGANVLTF.

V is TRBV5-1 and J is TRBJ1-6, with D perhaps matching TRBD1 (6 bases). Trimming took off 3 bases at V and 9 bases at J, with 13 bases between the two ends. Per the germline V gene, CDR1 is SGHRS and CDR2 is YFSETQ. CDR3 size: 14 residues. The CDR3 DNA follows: TGCGCCAGCAGCTATGACCTGACAGGTTCACCCCTCCACTTT. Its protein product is CASSYDLTGSPLHF.

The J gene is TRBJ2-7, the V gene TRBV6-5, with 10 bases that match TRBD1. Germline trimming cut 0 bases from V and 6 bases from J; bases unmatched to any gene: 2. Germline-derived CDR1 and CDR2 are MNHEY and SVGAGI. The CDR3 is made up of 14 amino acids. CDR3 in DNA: TGTGCCAGCAGTTACTCCGGGACAGGGGCCGAGCAGTACTTC. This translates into CASSYSGTGAEQYF.

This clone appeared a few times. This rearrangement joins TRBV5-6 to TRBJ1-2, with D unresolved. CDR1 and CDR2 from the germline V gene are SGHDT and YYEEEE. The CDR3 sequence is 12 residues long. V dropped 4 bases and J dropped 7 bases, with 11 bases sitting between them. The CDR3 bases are TGTGCCAGCAGCCCAGCCGCCCGTGGCTACACCTTC. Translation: CASSPAARGYTF.

The CDR3 DNA reads as TGTGCCAGCAGCCCGGCCCTAGCGGGGGCCCAAGAGACCCAGTACTTC. Protein product: CASSPALAGAQETQYF. V gene TRBV5-4 combines with J gene TRBJ2-5, with 10 bases lining up with TRBD2. The CDR3 covers 16 residues. Germline values: CDR1 SGHNT, CDR2 YYREEE (reference sequence). V lost 4 bases and J lost 1; bases outside the gene matches: 7.